The 12 T cell receptor beta chains in this list originate from one sample, sequenced in a study of T-cell reconstitution after alpha-beta-depleted transplantation in children. Unique molecular identifiers tagged the TCRbeta library. TCRdb fed the PCR reads into MiXCR, producing one record per CDR3 protein. The sample holds roughly 790,000 distinct CDR3 sequences, approximately 15% seen once. The source was PBMCs, mostly from graft donor cells, collected 360 days after TCRalphabeta/CD19-depleted stem cell transplant. The origin of the receptors is a male patient younger than 18 who had a stem cell transplant for acute lymphoblastic leukemia, so the T cells may come from the graft donor.

The CDR3 DNA reads as TGTGCCAGTAGTATCGGGACAGGGGGAGCCTACGAGCAGTACTTC. It specifies CASSIGTGGAYEQYF. The chain is built from TRBV19 and TRBJ2-7; 11 nucleotides align to TRBD1. The ends lost 3 bases at V and 2 bases at J; junction bases unmatched: 3. CDR3 size: 15 residues. Germline V gene sequence: CDR1 LNHDA, CDR2 SQIVND (reference sequence).

The rearrangement links TRBV11-3 to TRBJ2-3; no clear D gene. V lost 0 bases and J 5 bases, leaving 15 bases between the germline ends. The CDR3 spans 16 residues. Germline CDR1 and CDR2: SGHNT and YENEEA. CDR3 protein: CASSLDQISLQDTQYF. The CDR3 bases are TGTGCCAGCAGCTTAGATCAAATATCATTACAAGATACGCAGTATTTT.

The chain combines TRBV9 with TRBJ2-5, with D perhaps matching TRBD2 (6 bases). V lost 0 bases and J lost 1, with 13 bases in between. The CDR3 sequence is 16 residues long. Germline assignment: CDR1 SGDLS and CDR2 YYNGEE. The DNA of the CDR3 is TGTGCCAGCAGCGTAGGATGGGGTAGCGGCCAAGAGACCCAGTACTTC. This encodes CASSVGWGSGQETQYF.

This clonotype was found a few times. In DNA, the CDR3 is TGCGCCAGCAGCTTGGCCTTGACAGTTATGAACACTGAAGCTTTCTTT. It codes for CASSLALTVMNTEAFF. V and J are TRBV5-1 and TRBJ1-1; D may be TRBD1 (5 bases). V shed 0 bases and J shed 0 bases, with 12 bases lying between them. This CDR3 comprises 16 residues. Germline values: CDR1 SGHRS, CDR2 YFSETQ.

Only a few counts were recorded for this clonotype. The chain has TRBV9 and TRBJ2-1; D perhaps matches TRBD2 (5 bases). The CDR3 has 15 amino acids. Germline V gives CDR1 SGDLS, CDR2 YYNGEE. Between the trimmed V and J ends, which lost 0 bases and 4 bases, there was a span of 11 bases. The CDR3 DNA reads TGTGCCAGCAGCGTAGACGGGGAGTCGTACAATGAGCAGTTCTTC. The encoded protein is CASSVDGESYNEQFF. Using reference TRBV9 and TRBJ2-1 for the parts outside the CDR3, the full variable domain is DSGVTQTPKHLITATGQRVTLRCSPRSGDLSVYWYQQSLDQGLQFLIQYYNGEERAKGNILERFSAQQFPDLHSELNLSSLELGDSALYFCASSVDGESYNEQFFGPGTRLTVL.

This clonotype has only a few counts. The rearrangement links TRBV12-3 or TRBV12-4 to TRBJ1-6; tentative D call: TRBD1 (5 bases). V was clipped by 0 bases and J by 5 bases, with 5 bases between them. The CDR3 contains 14 residues. This chain's CDR3 is CASSLATDNSPLHF. The CDR3 DNA reads as TGTGCCAGCAGTTTAGCGACAGATAATTCACCCCTCCACTTT.

This chain connects TRBV20-1 to TRBJ2-3; D ambiguous. V shed 0 bases and J shed 1 base, with 8 bases lying between them. The CDR3 is 14 amino acids. The germline gives CDR1 DFQATT, CDR2 SNEGSKA (reference sequence). The CDR3 region is CSARDHVGTDTQYF. The CDR3 region has the DNA TGCAGTGCTAGAGATCACGTCGGCACAGATACGCAGTATTTT.

This clonotype was detected a few times. The chain links TRBV5-5 to TRBJ2-1; 7 nucleotides line up with TRBD2. There are 16 residues in the CDR3. V trimming: 1 base; J trimming: 4 bases; junction bases outside the gene matches: 8. CDR1 and CDR2 (germline): SGHKS, YYEKEE (reference sequence). The CDR3 DNA sequence: TGTGCCAGCAGCTTGTCAGGTACTAGCGTTTACAATGAGCAGTTCTTC. Amino acid sequence: CASSLSGTSVYNEQFF.

The rearrangement links TRBV25-1 to TRBJ1-2; possibly TRBD1 for D (6 bases). Looked up from germline, CDR1 is MGHDK and CDR2 is SYGVNS. Trimming took 3 bases from V and 4 from J, leaving 9 bases between them. The CDR3 has 13 residues. CDR3 protein: CASSDPGAYGYTF. CDR3 nucleotide sequence: TGTGCCAGCAGTGACCCGGGGGCCTATGGCTACACCTTC.

This clonotype was counted many times. The rearrangement uses TRBV5-1 and TRBJ2-2, with TRBD2 matching over 10 bases. The CDR3 has 16 residues. CDR1 SGHRS and CDR2 YFSETQ come from the germline V gene. The V and J ends lost 4 bases and 5 bases, in that order; junction bases with no gene match: 8. The CDR3 is CASSRSGRASTGELFF. DNA for the CDR3: TGCGCCAGCAGCAGAAGCGGGAGGGCCTCTACCGGGGAGCTGTTTTTT.

This clonotype was counted between two and nine times. Written as DNA, the CDR3 is TGTGCCACCGAGATACTAGCGGGAGGTGAGGATGAGCAGTTCTTC. It codes for CATEILAGGEDEQFF. This chain connects TRBV12-3 or TRBV12-4 to TRBJ2-1; 12 bases match TRBD2. The CDR3 consists of 15 residues. The V and J ends lost 10 bases and 8 bases, in that order; junction bases with no gene match: 12.

The chain joins TRBV20-1 to TRBJ2-2; TRBD1 agrees at 7 bases. Unmatched junction bases numbered 5, after V lost 6 bases and J lost 1 base. Germline V gene sequence: CDR1 DFQATT, CDR2 SNEGSKA (reference sequence). CDR3 length: 14 residues. Here the CDR3 reads CSAGRTGNTGELFF. CDR3 in DNA: TGCAGTGCCGGCCGGACAGGGAACACCGGGGAGCTGTTTTTT.